What follows are 9 T cell receptor beta chains derived from one specimen sequenced in a study of identical twins. A single record per CDR3 protein comes from TCRdb applying MiXCR to the 5' RACE reads. The sample includes about 240,000 distinct CDR3 sequences, about an eighth seen only once; the top ten take 4% to 5%. These data are also associated with another study on yellow fever vaccine responses in identical twins.

The source material was memory (CD45RO+) T cells sorted from blood. All receptors derive from a woman between 18 and 29 years old in good health.

At least ten counts were recorded for this clonotype. J is TRBJ1-6 and V is TRBV27; 8 positions agree with TRBD1. V shed 0 bases and J 3 bases; nucleotides not matched to a gene: 4. Germline V gives CDR1 MNHEY, CDR2 SMNVEV (reference sequence). This CDR3 has 17 residues. The CDR3 sequence is CASSLSGQGLYNSPLHF. The CDR3 DNA is TGTGCCAGCAGTTTATCCGGACAGGGCCTCTATAATTCACCCCTCCACTTT.

This clonotype was detected a few times. The chain is built from TRBV29-1 and TRBJ2-2, with 7 nucleotides matching TRBD1. After removal of 4 bases from V and 4 bases from J, the junction contained 15 bases not matched to a gene. This CDR3 is 17 amino acids long. Germline V gives CDR1 SQVTM, CDR2 ANQGSEA. CDR3 residues: CSVAGGQVSRGTGELFF. Here the CDR3 DNA reads TGCAGCGTTGCCGGTGGACAGGTATCCCGCGGCACCGGGGAGCTGTTTTTT.

This clonotype was counted a few times. The chain combines TRBV20-1 with TRBJ2-1; D is perhaps TRBD2 (6 bases). From germline, CDR1 is DFQATT and CDR2 SNEGSKA (reference sequence). V lost 2 bases and J lost 1, with 12 bases in between. The CDR3 is 15 residues long. This CDR3 reads CSARLAGWSYNEQFF. CDR3 in DNA: TGCAGTGCTAGACTGGCGGGGTGGTCCTACAATGAGCAGTTCTTC.

The chain employs TRBV5-1 and TRBJ2-7; D is uncertain. CDR1 and CDR2 (germline): SGHRS, YFSETQ. The CDR3 extends over 14 amino acids. The germline V and J ends were trimmed by 5 bases and 5 bases, with 17 bases remaining between them. Here the CDR3 reads CASSVDGFRNEQYF. For the CDR3, the DNA is TGCGCCAGCAGTGTAGACGGGTTCAGGAACGAGCAGTACTTC.

The CDR3 region has the DNA TGCGCCAGCAGCCAAGACTCCGAGAGGGTTGAAGCTTTCTTT. It translates to CASSQDSERVEAFF. This rearrangement joins TRBV4-3 to TRBJ1-1; D uncertain. The CDR3 is 14 amino acids. CDR1 LGHNA and CDR2 YSLEER come from the germline V gene. Trimming took off 0 bases at V and 7 bases at J, with 12 bases between the two ends.

This clonotype was observed a handful of times. The chain joins TRBV11-1 to TRBJ2-3, with a possible D match to TRBD1 (7 bases). This CDR3 has 17 amino acids. Germline CDR1 reads SGHAT; CDR2 reads FQDESV (reference sequence). Between the trimmed V and J ends, which lost 2 bases and 2 bases, there was a span of 17 bases. The DNA for the CDR3 is TGTGCCAGCAGCTTAAGGAGGGGGCGCGGCGCCACAGATACGCAGTATTTT. This codes for CASSLRRGRGATDTQYF. Full variable domain (outside the CDR3, taken from reference TRBV11-1 and TRBJ2-3): EAEVAQSPRYKITEKSQAVAFWCDPISGHATLYWYRQILGQGPELLVQFQDESVVDDSQLPKDRFSAERLKGVDSTLKIQPAELGDSAMYLCASSLRRGRGATDTQYFGPGTRLTVL.

This clonotype was picked up a small number of times. The rearrangement links TRBV5-1 to TRBJ2-7, with 9 bases identical to TRBD2. The trim removed 5 bases at V and 1 base at J, leaving 10 bases unmatched. The germline V gene encodes CDR1 SGHRS and CDR2 YFSETQ. This CDR3 has 16 amino acids. The CDR3, as DNA: TGCGCCAGCAGGCAAACCACGACTAGCGGATCCTACGAGCAGTACTTC. This encodes CASRQTTTSGSYEQYF.

The table lists this clonotype with a few counts. The V call is TRBV4-3, the J call TRBJ2-2, with TRBD2 identical over 7 bases. Germline values: CDR1 LGHNA, CDR2 YSLEER. This CDR3 is 15 amino acids long. Trimming removed 4 bases from V and 4 bases from J; junction bases left unmatched: 6. CDR3 sequence reads: CASSPGLGSTGELFF. Here the CDR3 DNA reads TGCGCCAGCAGCCCAGGACTAGGGAGCACCGGGGAGCTGTTTTTT.

In its sample, this clonotype was seen many times. The V call is TRBV6-6, the J call TRBJ2-7; 8 nucleotides align to TRBD1. Trimming cost V 4 bases and J 5 bases; bases outside gene matches: 1. The CDR3 runs 12 residues. CDR1 and CDR2 (germline): MNHNY, SVGAGI (reference sequence). The CDR3 loop reads CASSLQGDEQYF. The CDR3, as DNA: TGTGCCAGCAGTTTACAGGGGGACGAGCAGTACTTC.